This T cell receptor beta chain was sequenced during a study of T cells after yellow fever vaccination. Study findings and constraints: Contamination of FACS-sorted repertoires by abundant clonotypes from the bulk population could occur. Secondary responses were weaker yet peaked faster, day 5 versus 15.

This CDR3 is 15 amino acids long. V was shortened by 4 bases and J by 0 bases, with 12 bases between the two germline ends. Germline V gene lookup returns CDR1 LGHNA and CDR2 YSLEER. Production of TCR cDNA was by 5'RACE template switching, which also added a universal primer site and UMIs. TCRdb used MiXCR to reprocess the 5' RACE reads, holding one entry per CDR3 protein. The sample shows roughly 94,000 distinct CDR3 sequences, about 8.2% of them seen only once. This clonotype has more than one count but fewer than ten. The sequence derives from a man between 18 and 29 years old who received the YFV17D yellow fever vaccine. The chain joins TRBV4-3 to TRBJ1-1; the D is unclear. The sample consisted of CD8+ T cells not binding an NS4B(214-222) dextramer, sorted from PBMCs, taken roughly 15 days after the first yellow fever vaccination. CDR3 amino acids: CASSLVGSMNTEAFF. The CDR3 DNA sequence: TGCGCCAGCAGCCTCGTTGGCAGCATGAACACTGAAGCTTTCTTT.